These 32 T cell receptor beta chains share one sample of origin, sequenced in a study of OX40 agonist ivuxolimab in advanced cancers. TCRdb's copy holds only in-frame clones and misses some; the assay was immunoSEQ multiplex PCR. Of some 33,000 clones listed, less than 85% were seen once; the top ten hold about 22%. The input for sequencing was CD4+ or CD8+ T cells sorted from blood, taken in a trial of the OX40 agonist ivuxolimab. The receptor source for this set is an adult with an advanced solid tumor such as melanoma, head and neck, liver or kidney cancer.

The chain couples TRBV28 to TRBJ2-1; D tentatively fits TRBD1 or TRBD2 (5 bases each). V was trimmed by 5 bases and J by 4 bases, leaving 15 bases between them. Germline V gene sequence: CDR1 MDHEN, CDR2 SYDVKM. There are 15 residues in the CDR3. CDR3 DNA: TGTGCCAGCAGTGACGGGACGGAAACTTACAATGAGCAGTTCTTC. Residues: CASSDGTETYNEQFF.

This sequence joins TRBV28 and TRBJ1-2; no definite D call. With 6 bases removed from V and 1 base from J, the gap between germline ends came to 12 bases. This CDR3 contains 14 residues. The germline gives CDR1 MDHEN, CDR2 SYDVKM. CDR3 residues: CASSPAWNNYGYTF. CDR3 nucleotides: TGTGCCAGCAGCCCTGCTTGGAATAACTATGGCTACACCTTC.

The CDR3 sequence: CASSVHPGVSTDTQYF. In DNA, the CDR3 is TGTGCCAGCAGCGTACACCCGGGGGTTAGCACAGATACGCAGTATTTT. V and J are TRBV9 and TRBJ2-3; D perhaps matches TRBD2 (6 bases). Trimming took off 1 base at V and 0 bases at J, with 12 bases between the two ends. The length of the CDR3 is 16 residues. In germline, CDR1 is SGDLS, CDR2 YYNGEE. Full variable domain (missing parts from reference TRBV9 and TRBJ2-3): DSGVTQTPKHLITATGQRVTLRCSPRSGDLSVYWYQQSLDQGLQFLIQYYNGEERAKGNILERFSAQQFPDLHSELNLSSLELGDSALYFCASSVHPGVSTDTQYFGPGTRLTVL.

V and J are TRBV30 and TRBJ2-7; the match to TRBD2 covers 7 bases. Germline V lookup: CDR1 GTSNPN, CDR2 SVGIG (reference sequence). CDR3 length: 12 residues. V was clipped by 5 bases and J by 6 bases; unmatched bases: 7. CDR3 bases: TGTGCCTGGGGACTAGGCGGGGGCGAGCAGTACTTC. Amino acids: CAWGLGGGEQYF.

This clone was picked up a small number of times. This chain links TRBV27 with TRBJ1-5; a weak D match, TRBD1 (6 bases). This CDR3 is 17 amino acids long. Germline CDR1 and CDR2: MNHEY and SMNVEV (reference sequence). V lost 0 bases and J lost 2, with 14 bases in between. CDR3 in amino acids: CASSLSPRGAGNQPQHF. The CDR3 DNA reads TGTGCCAGCAGTTTATCTCCCAGGGGCGCAGGCAATCAGCCCCAGCATTTT.

The chain has TRBV4-2 and TRBJ2-1; a possible D gene is TRBD2 (6 bases). The CDR3 has 13 amino acids. V lost 3 bases to trimming and J lost 9 bases, with 12 bases between them. Germline CDR1 and CDR2: LGHNA and YNFKEQ. CDR3: CASSHPGVAEQFF. The CDR3 bases are TGTGCCAGCAGCCACCCGGGGGTTGCTGAGCAGTTCTTC.

This chain links TRBV27 with TRBJ1-5; D unresolved. Germline CDR1 and CDR2: MNHEY and SMNVEV (reference sequence). Between the trimmed V and J ends, which lost 5 bases and 1 base, there was a span of 15 bases. The CDR3 has 16 residues. CDR3 sequence: CASSTKKAPSNQPQHF. CDR3 sequence (DNA): TGTGCCAGCAGTACCAAGAAGGCCCCAAGCAATCAGCCCCAGCATTTT.

The chain links TRBV19 to TRBJ2-2; unclear D gene. The CDR3 covers 16 residues. The V end was cut by 4 bases, the J end by 0 bases, with 12 bases between. CDR1 and CDR2 from the germline V gene are LNHDA and SQIVND (reference sequence). The CDR3 DNA is TGTGCCAGTAGTAGTGTCCTCCTGCCGAACACCGGGGAGCTGTTTTTT. This codes for CASSSVLLPNTGELFF.

There are many counts of this clone. The chain combines TRBV28 with TRBJ2-2; 9 bases map to TRBD1. V was pared by 6 bases and J by 6 bases, with 8 bases of the junction left unmatched. The CDR3 extends over 15 amino acids. Looked up from germline, CDR1 is MDHEN and CDR2 is SYDVKM. Here the CDR3 DNA reads TGTGCCAGCAGCTTGGGACAGGGTGAAGCCGGGGAGCTGTTTTTT. Protein product: CASSLGQGEAGELFF.

The chain has TRBV7-2 and TRBJ2-5, with D tentatively TRBD1 or TRBD2 (5 bases each). Germline V gene data show CDR1 as SGHTA and CDR2 as FQGNSA. The V end lost 0 bases, the J end lost 2 bases, and 7 bases lay between the germline ends. The CDR3 is made up of 14 amino acids. The chain's CDR3 is CASSLAGVQETQYF. The CDR3 DNA is TGTGCCAGCAGCTTAGCGGGGGTTCAAGAGACCCAGTACTTC.

Here the CDR3 reads CASSQSRELAGVFGQYF. In nucleotides, the CDR3 is TGTGCCAGCAGCCAAAGTAGGGAACTAGCGGGGGTGTTTGGGCAGTATTTT. The rearrangement links TRBV4-2 to TRBJ2-3; 11 bases map to TRBD2. The germline gives CDR1 LGHNA, CDR2 YNFKEQ. The CDR3 runs to 17 residues. The V and J ends lost 2 bases and 11 bases, in that order; junction bases with no gene match: 15.

This chain connects TRBV28 to TRBJ1-1; D is perhaps TRBD1 (6 bases). The CDR3 has 14 amino acids. The V end lost 3 bases, the J end lost 5 bases, and 13 bases lay between the germline ends. Germline V gives CDR1 MDHEN, CDR2 SYDVKM. The CDR3 region has the DNA TGTGCCAGCAGTTTCGGTACAGGGAGGACTGAAGCTTTCTTT. Translating it yields CASSFGTGRTEAFF.

This clone has a count of ten or more. This chain connects TRBV6-5 to TRBJ2-5; no clear D. This CDR3 has 13 residues. With 6 bases removed from V and 5 bases from J, the gap between germline ends came to 13 bases. Germline loops: CDR1 MNHEY, CDR2 SVGAGI. CDR3 residues: CASSRGSWETQYF. The CDR3 coding sequence is TGTGCCAGCAGCAGAGGCAGTTGGGAGACCCAGTACTTC.

The chain combines TRBV4-3 with TRBJ2-7; possible D gene TRBD2, 6 bases. The germline CDR1 and CDR2 sequences are LGHNA and YSLEER. The CDR3 loop spans 13 amino acids. V was cut by 0 bases and J by 6 bases, with 9 bases left in between. In DNA form, the CDR3 reads TGCGCCAGCAGCCAAGAGCGAGCGGGCGAGCAGTACTTC. Its translation is CASSQERAGEQYF.

The CDR3 DNA follows: TGCAGCGTTTTTGGGATCACCGGGGAGCTGTTTTTT. Translating it yields CSVFGITGELFF. The V gene is TRBV29-1, the J gene TRBJ2-2, with unresolved D. With 5 bases removed from V and 4 bases from J, the gap between germline ends came to 8 bases. The germline V gene encodes CDR1 SQVTM and CDR2 ANQGSEA. The CDR3 spans 12 residues.

This clone showed up just a few times. The chain is built from TRBV9 and TRBJ1-5; D gene uncertain. In germline, CDR1 is SGDLS, CDR2 YYNGEE. The V and J ends lost 0 bases and 5 bases respectively, with 9 bases between them. The CDR3 totals 14 residues. CDR3 residues: CASSVGVGDQPQHF. CDR3 in DNA: TGTGCCAGCAGCGTAGGGGTAGGAGATCAGCCCCAGCATTTT.

This clone was detected only once. The chain links TRBV5-8 to TRBJ2-2; D not resolved. Trimming took 4 bases from V and 1 from J, leaving 8 bases between them. Per the germline V gene, CDR1 is SGHTS and CDR2 is YDEGEE. The CDR3 is 14 amino acids. CDR3 nucleotide sequence: TGTGCCAGCAGCCCATTCCGGAACACCGGGGAGCTGTTTTTT. Translated: CASSPFRNTGELFF.

The V and J genes are TRBV27 and TRBJ1-5; maybe TRBD1 (6 bases). V was shortened by 5 bases and J by 2 bases, with 13 bases between the two germline ends. This CDR3 contains 15 residues. In germline, CDR1 is MNHEY, CDR2 SMNVEV (reference sequence). The chain's CDR3 is CASSAQGRGNQPQHF. The CDR3 nucleotides are TGTGCCAGCAGTGCACAGGGTCGGGGCAATCAGCCCCAGCATTTT.

V is TRBV7-8 and J is TRBJ1-5; TRBD1 matches at 7 bases. There are 15 residues in the CDR3. Looked up from germline, CDR1 is SGHVS and CDR2 is FQNEAQ. Trimming removed 5 bases from V and 4 bases from J; junction bases left unmatched: 8. In DNA, the CDR3 is TGTGCCAGCAGCCTGACAGGGTTGGGAAATCAGCCCCAGCATTTT. Amino acid sequence: CASSLTGLGNQPQHF.

The chain combines TRBV2 with TRBJ1-1; D not certain. Germline V gene lookup returns CDR1 SNHLY and CDR2 FYNNEI. CDR3 length: 14 amino acids. V lost 8 bases, J lost 8 bases, and 21 bases lay in between. DNA for the CDR3: TGTGCCAGCGGGGTGGGTCTAGGGTATCGGGAAGCTTTCTTT. It yields the protein CASGVGLGYREAFF.

CDR3 protein: CASTLTPAVESLNEQYF. DNA of the CDR3: TGTGCCAGTACCCTGACCCCCGCAGTGGAGTCTTTAAACGAGCAGTACTTC. V is TRBV19 and J is TRBJ2-7; no clear D gene. V was cut by 7 bases and J by 5 bases, with 27 bases left in between. Per the germline V gene, CDR1 is LNHDA and CDR2 is SQIVND (reference sequence). The CDR3 consists of 17 residues.

As to this clone: One end of the junction varies from germline; a read error may be responsible. The V and J genes are TRBV27 and TRBJ1-5; TRBD1 is a possible D gene (5 bases). Germline loops: CDR1 MNHEY, CDR2 SMNVEV (reference sequence). The CDR3 covers 13 residues. The CDR3 DNA follows: TGTGCCAGCAGTTTTGGGGGGAATCAACCCCAGCATTTT. Translation gives CASSFGGNQPQHF.

The chain uses TRBV27 and TRBJ1-5, with unresolved D. The germline V gene has CDR1 MNHEY and CDR2 SMNVEV (reference sequence). The CDR3 contains 13 residues. Trimming pared 5 bases from V and 5 bases from J, leaving 10 bases between. This CDR3 reads CASSLGPDQPQHF. The CDR3 bases are TGTGCCAGCAGTCTCGGTCCTGATCAGCCCCAGCATTTT.

The chain uses TRBV7-8 and TRBJ2-1; 12 bases fit TRBD2. Losses at the gene ends were 3 bases for V and 7 bases for J; bases not matched to a gene: 4. The CDR3 has 15 residues. Germline CDR1 is SGHVS and CDR2 is FQNEAQ. The CDR3 protein is CASSFGLAGMNEQFF. The CDR3 DNA reads TGTGCCAGCAGCTTCGGACTAGCGGGAATGAATGAGCAGTTCTTC.

The V and J genes are TRBV14 and TRBJ2-5; D call uncertain. The CDR3 is made up of 13 amino acids. Germline CDR1 and CDR2: SGHDN and FVKESK. The V gene lost 5 bases and the J gene lost 5 bases, with 12 bases spanning the gap. For the CDR3, the DNA is TGTGCCAGCAGCATCTGGGCCGGGGAGACCCAGTACTTC. This codes for CASSIWAGETQYF. Full variable domain (missing parts from reference TRBV14 and TRBJ2-5): EAGVTQFPSHSVIEKGQTVTLRCDPISGHDNLYWYRRVMGKEIKFLLHFVKESKQDESGMPNNRFLAERTGGTYSTLKVQPAELEDSGVYFCASSIWAGETQYFGPGTRLLVL.

This sequence joins TRBV6-1 and TRBJ2-7; TRBD1 matches at 10 bases. The CDR3 has 15 residues. CDR1 MNHNS and CDR2 SASEGT come from the germline V gene. Trimming took 3 bases from V and 7 from J; bases not matched to a gene: 9. The CDR3 reads CASSDKGQGNFEQYF. The DNA of the CDR3 is TGTGCCAGCAGTGATAAGGGACAGGGGAATTTTGAGCAGTACTTC.

This chain links TRBV10-3 with TRBJ2-7, with D maybe TRBD1 (6 bases). Trimming shortened V by 3 bases and J by 0 bases, and 9 bases separated the two germline ends. There are 14 residues in the CDR3. The V gene's germline CDR1 is ENHRY and CDR2 SYGVKD. CDR3 in amino acids: CAISDVGASYEQYF. The CDR3 DNA reads as TGTGCCATCAGTGATGTGGGGGCCTCCTACGAGCAGTACTTC.

The V and J genes are TRBV10-3 and TRBJ2-7; 13 nucleotides line up with TRBD2. V lost 3 bases, J lost 4 bases, and 6 bases stayed unmatched. CDR3 length equals 16 residues. From germline, CDR1 is ENHRY and CDR2 SYGVKD. CDR3 sequence reads: CAISEALAGGPYEQYF. CDR3 nucleotide sequence: TGTGCCATCAGTGAAGCACTAGCGGGAGGGCCTTACGAGCAGTACTTC.

CDR3 in amino acids: CASSMLGAHEQYF. For the CDR3, the DNA is TGTGCCAGTAGTATGTTGGGGGCCCACGAGCAGTACTTC. This chain uses TRBV19 with TRBJ2-7; D is perhaps TRBD1 (6 bases). Trimming pared 3 bases from V and 5 bases from J, leaving 11 bases between. Germline-derived CDR1 and CDR2 are LNHDA and SQIVND (reference sequence). This CDR3 contains 13 residues.

A few counts support this clone. This chain connects TRBV10-3 to TRBJ1-5, with D possibly matching TRBD1 (6 bases). The germline V and J ends were trimmed by 6 bases and 0 bases, with 9 bases remaining between them. The CDR3 runs 14 residues. Germline CDR1 is ENHRY and CDR2 is SYGVKD. In DNA form, the CDR3 reads TGTGCCATCAGCGGGGACACTAGCAATCAGCCCCAGCATTTT. Its translation is CAISGDTSNQPQHF.

This chain connects TRBV30 to TRBJ2-7; maybe TRBD2 (6 bases). Germline V lookup: CDR1 GTSNPN, CDR2 SVGIG (reference sequence). The ends were cut back, 1 base at V and 2 bases at J, with 6 bases in the middle. The length of the CDR3 is 12 residues. This CDR3 is CAWSAGAYEQYF. The CDR3 region has the DNA TGTGCCTGGAGTGCGGGGGCCTACGAGCAGTACTTC.

In its sample, this clone was seen once. V usage is TRBV28 and J usage is TRBJ1-1; D might be TRBD1 (6 bases). With 2 bases removed from V and 2 bases from J, the gap between germline ends came to 15 bases. The germline V gene encodes CDR1 MDHEN and CDR2 SYDVKM. The CDR3 covers 16 residues. The CDR3 sequence: CASSLDRWGKNTEAFF. The CDR3 nucleotides are TGTGCCAGCAGTTTAGACAGGTGGGGAAAAAACACTGAAGCTTTCTTT.